Below are 19 T cell receptor beta chains sequenced from a single sample in a study of T cell repertoires in aging, cancer and after chemotherapy. TRB rearrangements spanning V, D and J were amplified using mixed TRB-A/B primers. TCRdb analysed the multiplex PCR reads with MiXCR anew, one entry per CDR3 protein. There are around 7,900 distinct CDR3 sequences in the sample; over 35% occur only once, and about 15% lies in the top ten. TCR beta rearrangements were amplified from peripheral blood genomic DNA. The sequenced sample was blood. The receptors were gathered from a human donor in good health.

The chain combines TRBV6-1 with TRBJ1-1, with 8 positions matching TRBD1. Germline V gene data show CDR1 as MNHNS and CDR2 as SASEGT. With 5 bases clipped from V and 3 bases from J, the junction kept 5 bases outside the gene matches. The CDR3 runs to 14 residues. The DNA of the CDR3 is TGTGCCAGCAGTTTCGCAGGGGGCGACACTGAAGCTTTCTTT. Its protein product is CASSFAGGDTEAFF.

The chain recombines TRBV27 with TRBJ2-2; no clear D. The germline V gene has CDR1 MNHEY and CDR2 SMNVEV (reference sequence). This CDR3 region has 13 residues. V lost 6 bases, J lost 1 base, and 6 bases lay in between. The CDR3 spells CASSLRNTGELFF. The CDR3, as DNA: TGTGCCAGCAGCCTGAGGAACACCGGGGAGCTGTTTTTT.

This chain connects TRBV7-9 to TRBJ2-1, with D unclear. The V and J ends lost 1 base and 4 bases respectively, with 23 bases between them. The CDR3 loop spans 19 amino acids. In germline, CDR1 is SEHNR, CDR2 FQNEAQ (reference sequence). CDR3 sequence reads: CASSLGRFTQILKYNEQFF. DNA for the CDR3: TGTGCCAGCAGCTTAGGAAGGTTCACCCAGATACTAAAATACAATGAGCAGTTCTTC.

This clonotype was picked up a small number of times. This chain links TRBV27 with TRBJ2-7; D is perhaps TRBD2 (7 bases). Germline CDR1 reads MNHEY; CDR2 reads SMNVEV (reference sequence). Trimming left V 4 bases short and J 2 bases short, with 18 bases between. The CDR3 consists of 16 residues. CDR3 DNA: TGTGCCAGCAGTTCCCGTTGGGGGGGACATACCTACGAGCAGTACTTC. This translates into CASSSRWGGHTYEQYF.

This clonotype was detected once. V is TRBV7-9 and J is TRBJ1-1; D is uncertain. This CDR3 comprises 13 residues. Between the trimmed V and J ends, which lost 1 base and 1 base, there was a span of 4 bases. Germline values: CDR1 SEHNR, CDR2 FQNEAQ (reference sequence). The chain's CDR3 is CASSLGANTEAFF. CDR3 in DNA: TGTGCCAGCAGCTTAGGGGCGAACACTGAAGCTTTCTTT.

Only a few counts were recorded for this clonotype. V gene TRBV27 combines with J gene TRBJ2-3, with D tentatively TRBD1 or TRBD2 (5 bases each). The germline V and J ends were trimmed by 4 bases and 7 bases, with 6 bases remaining between them. Germline V gene sequence: CDR1 MNHEY, CDR2 SMNVEV (reference sequence). The CDR3 sequence is 11 residues long. Here the CDR3 DNA reads TGTGCCAGCAGTTGGGGGAATACGCAGTATTTT. It translates to CASSWGNTQYF.

There are a few counts of this clonotype. The CDR3 sequence: CSARRWGTNTGELFF. The CDR3 DNA follows: TGCAGTGCCCGTAGGTGGGGTACGAACACCGGGGAGCTGTTTTTT. The gene calls are TRBV20-1 and TRBJ2-2; D unclear. Trimming took off 6 bases at V and 0 bases at J, with 14 bases between the two ends. CDR1 is DFQATT, CDR2 SNEGSKA, per germline (reference sequence). This CDR3 contains 15 residues.

This clonotype came up a few times. The rearrangement joins TRBV12-3 or TRBV12-4 to TRBJ1-2; perhaps TRBD1 as D (6 bases). This CDR3 has 13 amino acids. Trimming left V 6 bases short and J 3 bases short, with 11 bases between. Here the CDR3 reads CASSPGDYYGYTF. The CDR3, as DNA: TGTGCCAGCAGCCCAGGGGATTACTATGGCTACACCTTC.

The CDR3 DNA sequence: TGTGCCAGCAGCTTGGTACAGGGGCCGAACACTGAAGCTTTCTTT. Protein product: CASSLVQGPNTEAFF. This sequence joins TRBV11-2 and TRBJ1-1; 7 bases agree with TRBD1. The CDR3 length is 15 residues. Germline values: CDR1 SGHAT, CDR2 FQNNGV. Trimming at V came to 3 bases and at J to 1 base, leaving 5 bases not matched to a gene.

This clonotype was observed a handful of times. V gene TRBV7-9 combines with J gene TRBJ1-2; no firm D call. With 1 base removed from V and 7 bases from J, the gap between germline ends came to 10 bases. CDR1 and CDR2 (germline): SEHNR, FQNEAQ (reference sequence). There are 13 residues in the CDR3. The CDR3 here is CASSLETRTGYTF. DNA of the CDR3: TGTGCCAGCAGCTTAGAAACAAGGACTGGCTACACCTTC.

This clonotype showed up just a few times. V gene TRBV12-3 or TRBV12-4 combines with J gene TRBJ1-5; possible D gene TRBD1, 5 bases. Trimming took 2 bases from V and 7 from J, leaving 6 bases between them. This CDR3 comprises 12 residues. CDR3 sequence reads: CASSLYRQPQHF. CDR3 bases: TGTGCCAGCAGTTTATACAGGCAGCCCCAGCATTTT.

The rearrangement links TRBV7-3 to TRBJ2-2; maybe TRBD1 (6 bases). Looked up from germline, CDR1 is SGHTA and CDR2 is FQGTGA. V shed 5 bases and J shed 5 bases, with 15 bases lying between them. This CDR3 is 15 amino acids long. CDR3 protein: CASSPARGGTGELFF. CDR3 in DNA: TGTGCCAGCAGCCCAGCCAGGGGCGGGACCGGGGAGCTGTTTTTT.

The CDR3 nucleotides are TGTGCCAGTTCCCAGTGGTATGGCTACACCTTC. It translates to CASSQWYGYTF. The chain uses TRBV19 and TRBJ1-2; no clear D gene. Germline V CDR1 and CDR2: LNHDA, SQIVND (reference sequence). V lost 8 bases and J lost 5, with 9 bases in between. The CDR3 loop spans 11 amino acids.

This rearrangement joins TRBV18 to TRBJ1-2; D ambiguous. The CDR3 runs to 13 residues. Germline CDR1 is KGHSH and CDR2 is LQKENI. The ends were cut back, 3 bases at V and 3 bases at J, with 8 bases in the middle. CDR3 amino acids: CASSPDKDYGYTF. CDR3 nucleotide sequence: TGTGCCAGCTCACCCGACAAGGACTATGGCTACACCTTC.

CDR3 amino acids: CAISETKDPTSLSGNTIYF. The CDR3 DNA follows: TGTGCCATCAGTGAGACGAAGGATCCGACCTCCCTCTCTGGAAACACCATATATTTT. This rearrangement joins TRBV10-3 to TRBJ1-3; no reliable D call. Trimming removed 2 bases at V and 0 bases at J, with 20 bases between. This CDR3 is built from 19 residues. Looked up from germline, CDR1 is ENHRY and CDR2 is SYGVKD.

This clonotype has only a few counts. CDR3 residues: CASSLTGGGGYTF. For the CDR3, the DNA is TGTGCCAGCAGTTTGACAGGGGGCGGTGGCTACACCTTC. The gene calls are TRBV12-3 or TRBV12-4 and TRBJ1-2, with 10 bases lining up with TRBD1. The CDR3 runs 13 residues. Losses at the gene ends were 3 bases for V and 7 bases for J; bases not matched to a gene: 2.

This clonotype was detected a few times. V gene TRBV7-6 combines with J gene TRBJ2-1; D call uncertain. The CDR3 sequence is 11 residues long. Deletions cut 1 base from V and 6 bases from J, with 1 base between. Germline lookup yields CDR1 SGHVS and CDR2 FNYEAQ. The CDR3: CASSLGNEQFF. In DNA form, the CDR3 reads TGTGCCAGCAGCTTAGGCAATGAGCAGTTCTTC.

The V gene is TRBV20-1, the J gene TRBJ2-7; 9 nucleotides agree with TRBD1. This CDR3 region has 14 residues. Trimming at V came to 6 bases and at J to 3 bases, leaving 9 bases not matched to a gene. Germline lookup yields CDR1 DFQATT and CDR2 SNEGSKA (reference sequence). The CDR3 DNA reads TGCAGTGCAAACCCTGGACAGGGGATCTACGAGCAGTACTTC. Protein product: CSANPGQGIYEQYF.

This chain links TRBV6-5 with TRBJ2-3; 9 bases agree with TRBD2. V was pared by 5 bases and J by 5 bases, with 8 bases of the junction left unmatched. The CDR3 runs 15 residues. CDR1 is MNHEY and CDR2 is SVGAGI in the germline V gene. CDR3 nucleotide sequence: TGTGCCAGCAGTGTTGGCGGGGGGGCTGTAGATACGCAGTATTTT. Residues: CASSVGGGAVDTQYF.